This T cell receptor (beta chain) originates from a study of beta chain features in type 1 diabetes. Study-level findings and limits: Naive, central memory and Treg TCRB repertoires seemed to resemble each other more closely in patients than they did in healthy donors. Patients with Type 1 diabetes showed moderately but significantly shorter TCRB CDR3s in all four CD4+ subsets.

The authors reverse transcribed all of the isolated RNA, so sequencing captured expressed TCRB transcripts. TCRdb's table, derived via immunoSEQ multiplex PCR, lists solely in-frame clones and lacks some. The sample includes approximately 380,000 clones, roughly 15% of them seen just once. V lost 5 bases to trimming and J lost 7 bases; unmatched junction nucleotides: 8. Germline V gene sequence: CDR1 SGHDT, CDR2 YYEEEE. The CDR3 runs to 16 residues. This clone was seen only a few times. The antigen remains undetermined. The gene calls are TRBV5-6 and TRBJ2-1, with 14 bases fitting TRBD2. Material for sequencing was naive CD4+ T cells from blood. This TCR came from a woman aged 18 to 35 in good health. The CDR3, as DNA: TGTGCCAGCAGACGTACCGGGACTAGCGGGAGAAATGAGCAGTTCTTC. Protein sequence: CASRRTGTSGRNEQFF.